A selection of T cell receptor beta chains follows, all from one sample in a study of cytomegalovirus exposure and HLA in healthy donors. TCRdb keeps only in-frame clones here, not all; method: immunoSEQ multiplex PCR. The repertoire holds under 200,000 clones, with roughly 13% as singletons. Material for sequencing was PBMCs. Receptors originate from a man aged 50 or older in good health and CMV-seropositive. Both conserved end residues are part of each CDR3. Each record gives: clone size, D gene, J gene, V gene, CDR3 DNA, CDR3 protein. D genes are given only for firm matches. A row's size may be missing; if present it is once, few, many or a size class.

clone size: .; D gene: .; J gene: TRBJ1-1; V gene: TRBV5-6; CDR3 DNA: TGTGCCAGCAGGATACAGGGAAACACTGAAGCTTTCTTT; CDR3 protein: CASRIQGNTEAFF
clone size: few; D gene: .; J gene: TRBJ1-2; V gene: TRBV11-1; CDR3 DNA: TGTGCCAGCAGCGGAGAAAGGTGGAAAAACTATGGCTACACCTTC; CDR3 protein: CASSGERWKNYGYTF
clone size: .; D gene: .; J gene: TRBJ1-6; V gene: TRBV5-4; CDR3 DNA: TGTGCCAGCAGCTTGGGGACCCAGGGTTCACCCCTCCACTTT; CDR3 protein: CASSLGTQGSPLHF
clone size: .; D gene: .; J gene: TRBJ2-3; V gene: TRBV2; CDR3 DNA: TGTGCCAGCAGGCGAGCGAGCACAGATACGCAGTATTTT; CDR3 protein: CASRRASTDTQYF
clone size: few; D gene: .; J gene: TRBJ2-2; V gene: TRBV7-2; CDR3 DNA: TGTGCCAGCAGCTTAGGCCAAGGGGTGACCGGGGAGCTGTTTTTT; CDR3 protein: CASSLGQGVTGELFF
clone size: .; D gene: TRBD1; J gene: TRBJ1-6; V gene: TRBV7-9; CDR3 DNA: TGTGCCAGCAGCTTAGGACAGGGTGGCTCACCCCTCCACTTT; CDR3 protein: CASSLGQGGSPLHF
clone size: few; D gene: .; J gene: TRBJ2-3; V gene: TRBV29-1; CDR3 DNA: TGCAGCGGTGGCCGGGGGACTAGCACAGATACGCAGTATTTT; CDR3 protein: CSGGRGTSTDTQYF
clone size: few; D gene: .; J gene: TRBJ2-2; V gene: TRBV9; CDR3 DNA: TGTGCCAGCAGCGGAACTCAGGGGATCGCCGGGGAGCTGTTTTTT; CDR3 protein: CASSGTQGIAGELFF
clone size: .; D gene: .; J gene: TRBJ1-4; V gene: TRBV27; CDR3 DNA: TGTGCCAGCAGTTCGAACCGCCCGGGACTGGGAACTAATGAAAAACTGTTTTTT; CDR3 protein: CASSSNRPGLGTNEKLFF
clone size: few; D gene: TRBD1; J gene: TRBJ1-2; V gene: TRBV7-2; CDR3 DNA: TGTGCCAGCAGCGCATCCGGGACAGGGAAAATCTATGGCTACACCTTC; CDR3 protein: CASSASGTGKIYGYTF
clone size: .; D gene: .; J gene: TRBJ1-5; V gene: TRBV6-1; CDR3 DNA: TGTGCCAGCAGAACAAATAGCAATCAGCCCCAGAATTTT; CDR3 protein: CASRTNSNQPQNF